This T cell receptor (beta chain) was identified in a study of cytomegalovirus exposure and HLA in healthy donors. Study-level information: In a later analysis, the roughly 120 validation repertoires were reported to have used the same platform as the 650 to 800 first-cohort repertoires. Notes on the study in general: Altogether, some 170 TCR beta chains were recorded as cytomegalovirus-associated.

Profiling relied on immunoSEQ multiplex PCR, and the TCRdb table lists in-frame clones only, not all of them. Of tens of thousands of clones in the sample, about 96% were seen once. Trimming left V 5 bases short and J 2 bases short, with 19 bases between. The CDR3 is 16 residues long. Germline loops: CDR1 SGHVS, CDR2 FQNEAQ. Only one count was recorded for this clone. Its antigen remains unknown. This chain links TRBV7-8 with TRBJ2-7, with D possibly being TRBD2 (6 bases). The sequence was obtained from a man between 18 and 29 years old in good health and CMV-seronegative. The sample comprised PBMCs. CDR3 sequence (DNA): TGTGCCAGCAGCCTTACGCAAACTAGCAATGCCTACGAGCAGTACTTC. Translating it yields CASSLTQTSNAYEQYF.